The 13 T cell receptor beta chains reported below all come from one sample, sequenced in a study of blood T cells in healthy people across ages. Next came a second PCR, run for about 7 to 12 cycles, which used a sample-barcoded 5' primer along with a J-beta primer mix. TCRdb reprocessed the 5' RACE reads with MiXCR, giving one entry per CDR3 protein. The sample lists more than 800,000 distinct CDR3 sequences, around 43% occurring once. The sequenced sample consisted of blood. Source of these receptors: a woman aged 60 to 75 in good health.

The chain has TRBV5-1 and TRBJ2-7; D is possibly TRBD1 (5 bases). The V gene's germline CDR1 is SGHRS and CDR2 YFSETQ. The V and J ends lost 4 bases and 3 bases respectively, with 14 bases between them. The CDR3 totals 14 residues. The DNA for the CDR3 is TGCGCCAGCAGCGTGGACACTACATACTACGAGCAGTACTTC. This translates into CASSVDTTYYEQYF.

This clonotype was counted between two and nine times. CDR3 DNA sequence: TGTGCCAGCAGCTTAGGACGGGGAAAGCAAGGCTATGGCTACACCTTC. Translating it yields CASSLGRGKQGYGYTF. The chain links TRBV7-2 to TRBJ1-2; D is unresolved. The CDR3 spans 16 residues. V was trimmed by 1 base and J by 4 bases, leaving 16 bases between them. Germline V gives CDR1 SGHTA, CDR2 FQGNSA.

V gene TRBV6-2 or TRBV6-3 combines with J gene TRBJ2-3, with D perhaps matching TRBD1 (5 bases). Germline CDR1 is MNHEY and CDR2 is SVGEGT. The CDR3 runs 14 residues. V gave up 2 bases and J gave up 2 bases, with 8 bases separating them. The DNA for the CDR3 is TGTGCCAGCAGTTACGCTGGGGCCACAGATACGCAGTATTTT. It specifies CASSYAGATDTQYF.

This chain links TRBV12-3 or TRBV12-4 with TRBJ2-4, with D perhaps matching TRBD2 (6 bases). The better agreement between TRBJ2-7 and the DNA end casts doubt on the J call. The CDR3 covers 15 residues. CDR3 DNA: TGTGCCAGCAGTTTGTTGGCGGAGGGTCCCTACGAGCAGTACTTC. Translating it yields CASSLLAEGPYEQYF.

The chain recombines TRBV7-8 with TRBJ1-1; D not resolved. CDR3 length: 16 amino acids. V was pared by 0 bases and J by 3 bases, with 14 bases between. Germline assignment: CDR1 SGHVS and CDR2 FQNEAQ. CDR3 bases: TGTGCCAGCAGCTTAGCTTTTCGGCAGGCTCACACTGAAGCTTTCTTT. Its translation is CASSLAFRQAHTEAFF.

There are a few counts of this clonotype. The chain combines TRBV6-5 with TRBJ2-5, with TRBD1 identical over 7 bases. Looked up from germline, CDR1 is MNHEY and CDR2 is SVGAGI. V dropped 6 bases and J dropped 1; count of bases not matched to a gene: 8. This CDR3 contains 15 residues. CDR3 DNA sequence: TGTGCCAGCAGCTCCGGGACAGTTACCCAAGAGACCCAGTACTTC. Translation gives CASSSGTVTQETQYF.

This clonotype showed up just a few times. The gene calls are TRBV6-5 and TRBJ2-1; 7 bases line up with TRBD1. The CDR3 is made up of 15 amino acids. Germline V gene data show CDR1 as MNHEY and CDR2 as SVGAGI. Germline trimming cut 5 bases from V and 3 bases from J; bases unmatched to any gene: 7. CDR3 residues: CASSVRDSVYNEQFF. The CDR3 coding sequence is TGTGCCAGCAGTGTCCGGGACAGCGTCTACAATGAGCAGTTCTTC.

The chain combines TRBV21-1 with TRBJ1-5. TRBV21-1 is given as a pseudogene. The CDR3 extends over 11 amino acids. Here the CDR3 reads CASSLSPPQHF. The CDR3 coding sequence is TGTGCCAGCAGCCTCAGCCCGCCCCAGCATTTT.

This clonotype occurred a few times. The rearrangement joins TRBV24-1 to TRBJ2-7, with D tentatively TRBD1 (6 bases). The J call is uncertain, as TRBJ2-5 better fits the DNA end. CDR1 is KGHDR and CDR2 is SFDVKD in the germline V gene. This CDR3 has 15 amino acids. The CDR3 protein is CATAVGARLSETQYF. DNA of the CDR3: TGTGCCACCGCCGTGGGGGCCCGGTTATCGGAGACCCAGTACTTC.

CDR3 in amino acids: CASSPAGLYEQYF. The CDR3 coding sequence is TGTGCCAGCAGTCCCGCAGGGTTGTACGAGCAGTACTTC. The chain recombines TRBV28 with TRBJ2-7, with D perhaps matching TRBD1 (5 bases). CDR1 is MDHEN and CDR2 is SYDVKM in the germline V gene. V lost 5 bases and J 4 bases, leaving 12 bases between the germline ends. CDR3 size: 13 residues.

Concerning this clonotype: The final CDR3 position lacks the conserved phenylalanine or tryptophan, pointing to a likely read error. The limits of the CDR3 on the DNA are not certain, so only TCRdb's listed CDR3 is given. V usage is TRBV5-1 and J usage is TRBJ2-6; the table's D call, TRBD1, has no DNA check behind it. Germline lookup yields CDR1 SGHRS and CDR2 YFSETQ. The CDR3 numbers 17 amino acids, ends counted. The CDR3 here is CASSTGTGASGANVLTI.

This rearrangement joins TRBV29-1 to TRBJ2-5; the D gene is possibly TRBD2 (5 bases). The CDR3 is made up of 14 amino acids. Germline lookup yields CDR1 SQVTM and CDR2 ANQGSEA. The ends were cut back, 0 bases at V and 4 bases at J, with 12 bases in the middle. The CDR3 loop reads CSVEDTSYGETQYF. CDR3 coding DNA: TGCAGCGTTGAAGATACTAGTTACGGAGAGACCCAGTACTTC.

This clonotype was seen a few times. J is TRBJ2-3 and V is TRBV21-1; the table's D call of TRBD2 was not tested on the DNA. TRBV21-1 is annotated as a pseudogene. The CDR3 spans 16 residues. CDR3 region: CASSNEGTNTADTQYF. The CDR3 region has the DNA TGTGCCAGCAGCAACGAGGGCACGAATACCGCAGATACGCAGTATTTT.